Reported below is one TCR beta chain. Germline lookup yields CDR1 LNHDA and CDR2 SQIVND (reference sequence). V lost 1 base to trimming and J lost 6 bases, with 13 bases between them. The CDR3 runs to 15 residues. This entry is derived from a study of blood T cell repertoires in COVID-19. The overall study: Samples came from the United States, Italy and Spain, spanning acute and convalescent COVID-19. In each case, the material was cDNA or gDNA derived from T cells, B-cell-depleted T cells, or PBMCs.

Per the original methods: Nucleated cell counts were estimated from reference gene primer amplification. TCRdb keeps only in-frame clones here, not all; method: immunoSEQ multiplex PCR. V and J calls plus clone size are reproduced from that table; the DNA served to infer D and trimming. This repertoire shows 40,000 or so clones, more than 65% found once; its top ten account for more than 55%. The clonotype was recovered from a man older than 75 with acute or convalescent COVID-19. This rearrangement joins TRBV19 to TRBJ1-5, with TRBD1 as a possible D gene (6 bases). The sequenced sample was peripheral blood. The CDR3 DNA is TGTGCCAGTAGTATAGGGCGGGGGGCAAGTCAGCCCCAGCATTTT. It codes for CASSIGRGASQPQHF.